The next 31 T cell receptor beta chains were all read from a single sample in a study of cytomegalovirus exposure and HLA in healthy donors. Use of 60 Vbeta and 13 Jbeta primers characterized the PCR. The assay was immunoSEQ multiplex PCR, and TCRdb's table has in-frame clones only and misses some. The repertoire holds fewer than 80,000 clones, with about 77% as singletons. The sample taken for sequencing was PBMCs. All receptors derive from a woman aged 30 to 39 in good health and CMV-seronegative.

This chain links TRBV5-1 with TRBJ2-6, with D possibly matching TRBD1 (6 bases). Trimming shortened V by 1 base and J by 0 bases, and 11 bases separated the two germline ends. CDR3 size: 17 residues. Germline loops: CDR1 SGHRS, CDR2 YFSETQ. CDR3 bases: TGCGCCAGCAGCTTGCAGGGGTTAGACTCTGGGGCCAACGTCCTGACTTTC. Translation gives CASSLQGLDSGANVLTF.

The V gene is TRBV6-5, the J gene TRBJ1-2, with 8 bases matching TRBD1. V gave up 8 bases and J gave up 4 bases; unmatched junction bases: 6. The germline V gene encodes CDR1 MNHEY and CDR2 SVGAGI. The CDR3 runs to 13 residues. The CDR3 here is CASSEGQGYGYTF. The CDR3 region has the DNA TGTGCCAGCTCAGAAGGACAGGGCTATGGCTACACCTTC.

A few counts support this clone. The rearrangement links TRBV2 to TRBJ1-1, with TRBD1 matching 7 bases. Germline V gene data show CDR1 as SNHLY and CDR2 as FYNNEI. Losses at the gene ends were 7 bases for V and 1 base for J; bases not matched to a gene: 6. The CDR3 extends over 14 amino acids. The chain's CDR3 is CASTLQGWNTEAFF. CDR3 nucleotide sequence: TGTGCCAGCACCTTACAGGGGTGGAACACTGAAGCTTTCTTT.

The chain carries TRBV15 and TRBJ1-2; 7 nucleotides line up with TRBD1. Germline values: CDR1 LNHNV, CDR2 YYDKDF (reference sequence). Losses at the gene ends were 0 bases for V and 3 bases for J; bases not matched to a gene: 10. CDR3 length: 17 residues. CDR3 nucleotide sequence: TGTGCCACCAGCAGAGAGTTTATAGCGGGGACAGACTATGGCTACACCTTC. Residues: CATSREFIAGTDYGYTF.

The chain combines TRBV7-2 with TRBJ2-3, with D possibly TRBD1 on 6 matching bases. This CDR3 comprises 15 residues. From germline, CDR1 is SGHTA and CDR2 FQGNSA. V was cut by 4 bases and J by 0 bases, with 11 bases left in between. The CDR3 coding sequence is TGTGCCAGCAGCTCCAGGGGAGTTAGCACAGATACGCAGTATTTT. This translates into CASSSRGVSTDTQYF.

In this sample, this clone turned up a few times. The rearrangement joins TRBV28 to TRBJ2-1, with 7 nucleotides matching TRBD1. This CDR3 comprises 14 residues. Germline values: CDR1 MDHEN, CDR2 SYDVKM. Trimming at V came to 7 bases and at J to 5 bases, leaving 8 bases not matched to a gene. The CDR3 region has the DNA TGTGCCAGCACCACAGGGGTGATCAACAATGAGCAGTTCTTC. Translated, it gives CASTTGVINNEQFF.

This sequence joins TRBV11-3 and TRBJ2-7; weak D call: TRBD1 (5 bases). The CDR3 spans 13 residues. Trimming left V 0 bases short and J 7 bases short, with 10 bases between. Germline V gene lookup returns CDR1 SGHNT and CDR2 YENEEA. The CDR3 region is CASSLDGDREQYF. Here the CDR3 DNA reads TGTGCCAGCAGCTTAGATGGAGACAGAGAGCAGTACTTC.

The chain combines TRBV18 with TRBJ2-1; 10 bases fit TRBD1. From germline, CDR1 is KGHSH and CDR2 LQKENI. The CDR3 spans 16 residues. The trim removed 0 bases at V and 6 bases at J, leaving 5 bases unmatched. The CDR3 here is CASSPPGTGVGNEQFF. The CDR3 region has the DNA TGTGCCAGCTCACCACCCGGGACAGGGGTGGGCAATGAGCAGTTCTTC.

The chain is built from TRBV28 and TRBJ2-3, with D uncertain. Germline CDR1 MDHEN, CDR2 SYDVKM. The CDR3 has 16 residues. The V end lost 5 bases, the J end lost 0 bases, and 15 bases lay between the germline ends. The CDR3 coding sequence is TGTGCCAGCAGTCCACCTGGGCTTCCTAGCACAGATACGCAGTATTTT. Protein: CASSPPGLPSTDTQYF.

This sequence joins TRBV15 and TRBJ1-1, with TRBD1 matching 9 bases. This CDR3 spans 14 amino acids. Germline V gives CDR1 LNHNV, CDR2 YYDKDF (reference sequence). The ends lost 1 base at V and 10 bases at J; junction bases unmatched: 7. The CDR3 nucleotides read TGTGCCACCAGCAGAGCAACAGGGGGCTGCGGAGCTTTCTTT. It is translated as CATSRATGGCGAFF.

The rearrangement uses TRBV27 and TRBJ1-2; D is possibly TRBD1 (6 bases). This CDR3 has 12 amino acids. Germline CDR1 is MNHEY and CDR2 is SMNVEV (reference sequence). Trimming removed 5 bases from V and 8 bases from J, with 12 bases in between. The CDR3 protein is CASSAQGQGYTF. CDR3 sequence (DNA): TGTGCCAGCAGTGCTCAGGGACAAGGCTACACCTTC.

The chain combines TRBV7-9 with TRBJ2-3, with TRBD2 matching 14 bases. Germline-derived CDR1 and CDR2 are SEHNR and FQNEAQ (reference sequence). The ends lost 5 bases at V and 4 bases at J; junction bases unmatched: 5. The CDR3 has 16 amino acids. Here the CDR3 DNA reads TGTGCCAGCAGCATGACTAGCGGGAGGGAGGCAGATACGCAGTATTTT. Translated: CASSMTSGREADTQYF.

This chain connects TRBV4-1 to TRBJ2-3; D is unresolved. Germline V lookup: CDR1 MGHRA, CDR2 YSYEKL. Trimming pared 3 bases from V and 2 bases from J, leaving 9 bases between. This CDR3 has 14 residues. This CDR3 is CASSQERPTDTQYF. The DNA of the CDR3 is TGCGCCAGCAGCCAGGAGAGACCCACAGATACGCAGTATTTT.

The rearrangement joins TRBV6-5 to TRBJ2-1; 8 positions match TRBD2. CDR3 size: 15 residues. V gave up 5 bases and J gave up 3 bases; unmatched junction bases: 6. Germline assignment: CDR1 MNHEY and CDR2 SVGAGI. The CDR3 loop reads CASSHVAGLYNEQFF. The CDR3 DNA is TGTGCCAGCAGTCATGTAGCGGGACTCTACAATGAGCAGTTCTTC.

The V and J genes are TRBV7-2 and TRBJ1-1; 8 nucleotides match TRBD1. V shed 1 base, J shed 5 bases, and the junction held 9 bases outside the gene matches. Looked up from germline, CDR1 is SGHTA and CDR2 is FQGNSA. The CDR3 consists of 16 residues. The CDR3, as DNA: TGTGCCAGCAGCTTAGAGGGACAGGTACGGTTGACTGAAGCTTTCTTT. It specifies CASSLEGQVRLTEAFF.

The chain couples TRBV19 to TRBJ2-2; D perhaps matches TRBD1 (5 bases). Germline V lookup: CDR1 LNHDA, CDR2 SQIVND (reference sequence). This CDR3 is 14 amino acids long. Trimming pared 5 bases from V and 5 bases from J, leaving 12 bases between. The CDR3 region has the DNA TGTGCCAGTAGTGTACAGGTTTCAACCGGGGAGCTGTTTTTT. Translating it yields CASSVQVSTGELFF.

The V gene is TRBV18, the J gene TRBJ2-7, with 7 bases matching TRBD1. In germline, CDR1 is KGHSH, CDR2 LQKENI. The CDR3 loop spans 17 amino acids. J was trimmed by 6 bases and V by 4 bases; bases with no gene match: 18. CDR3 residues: CASSLYRTGDSEGEQYV. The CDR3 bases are TGTGCCAGCTCACTCTATCGGACAGGTGACTCCGAGGGCGAGCAGTACGTC.

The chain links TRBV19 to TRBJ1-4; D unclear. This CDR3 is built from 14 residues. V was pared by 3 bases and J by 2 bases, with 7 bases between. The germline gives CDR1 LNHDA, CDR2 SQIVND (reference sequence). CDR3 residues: CASSIMGTNEKLFF. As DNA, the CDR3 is TGTGCCAGTAGTATTATGGGCACTAATGAAAAACTGTTTTTT.

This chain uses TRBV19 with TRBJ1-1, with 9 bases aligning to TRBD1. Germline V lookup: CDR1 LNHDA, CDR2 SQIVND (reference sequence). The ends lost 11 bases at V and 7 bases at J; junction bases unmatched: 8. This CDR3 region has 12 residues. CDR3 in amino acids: CAGHRGRFEAFF. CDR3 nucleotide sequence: TGTGCCGGTCACAGGGGGCGATTTGAAGCTTTCTTT.

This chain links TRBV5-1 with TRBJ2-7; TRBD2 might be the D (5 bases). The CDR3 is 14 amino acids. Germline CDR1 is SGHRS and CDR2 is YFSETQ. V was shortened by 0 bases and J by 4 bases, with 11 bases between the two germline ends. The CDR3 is CASSLGAGEYEQYF. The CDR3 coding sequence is TGCGCCAGCAGCTTGGGGGCGGGTGAGTACGAGCAGTACTTC.

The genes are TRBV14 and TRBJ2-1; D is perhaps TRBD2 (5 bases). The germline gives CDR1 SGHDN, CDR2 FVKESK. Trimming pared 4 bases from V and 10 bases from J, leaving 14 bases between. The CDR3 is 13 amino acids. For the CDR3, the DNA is TGTGCCAGCAGCCCCTGGGTGGGGAGAGAGCAGTTCTTC. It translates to CASSPWVGREQFF.

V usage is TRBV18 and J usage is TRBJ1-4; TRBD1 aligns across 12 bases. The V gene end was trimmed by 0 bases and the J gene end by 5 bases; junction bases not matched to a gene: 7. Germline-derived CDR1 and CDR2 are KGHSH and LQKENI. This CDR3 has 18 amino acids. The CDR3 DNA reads TGTGCCAGCTCACCACCTCGGGACAGGGGGCACTTAAATGAAAAACTGTTTTTT. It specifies CASSPPRDRGHLNEKLFF. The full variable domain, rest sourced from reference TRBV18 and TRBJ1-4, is NAGVMQNPRHLVRRRGQEARLRCSPMKGHSHVYWYRQLPEEGLKFMVYLQKENIIDESGMPKERFSAEFPKEGPSILRIQQVVRGDSAAYFCASSPPRDRGHLNEKLFFGSGTQLSVL.

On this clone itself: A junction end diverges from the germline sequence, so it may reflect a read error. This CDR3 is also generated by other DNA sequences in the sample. CDR3 protein: CASTIRQGRRNAIYF. The CDR3 nucleotides read TGTGCCAGCACCATTAGACAGGGAAGGCGAAACGCCATATATTTT. The chain couples TRBV6-5 to TRBJ1-3, with 7 positions matching TRBD1. This CDR3 comprises 15 residues. The germline V gene has CDR1 MNHEY and CDR2 SVGAGI.

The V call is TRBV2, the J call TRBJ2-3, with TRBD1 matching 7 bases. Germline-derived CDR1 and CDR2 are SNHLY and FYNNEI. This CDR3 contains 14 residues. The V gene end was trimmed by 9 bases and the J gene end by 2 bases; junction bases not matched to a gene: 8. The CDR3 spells CARRGQTLTDTQYF. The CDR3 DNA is TGTGCCAGGAGGGGACAGACTCTCACAGATACGCAGTATTTT.

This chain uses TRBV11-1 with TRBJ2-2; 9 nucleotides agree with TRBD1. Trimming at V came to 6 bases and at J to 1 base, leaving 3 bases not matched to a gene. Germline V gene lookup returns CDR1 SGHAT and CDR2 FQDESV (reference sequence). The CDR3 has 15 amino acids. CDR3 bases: TGTGCCAGCAGGAGGGACAGGGAGAACACCGGGGAGCTGTTTTTT. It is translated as CASRRDRENTGELFF. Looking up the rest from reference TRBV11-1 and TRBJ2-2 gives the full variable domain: EAEVAQSPRYKITEKSQAVAFWCDPISGHATLYWYRQILGQGPELLVQFQDESVVDDSQLPKDRFSAERLKGVDSTLKIQPAELGDSAMYLCASRRDRENTGELFFGEGSRLTVL.

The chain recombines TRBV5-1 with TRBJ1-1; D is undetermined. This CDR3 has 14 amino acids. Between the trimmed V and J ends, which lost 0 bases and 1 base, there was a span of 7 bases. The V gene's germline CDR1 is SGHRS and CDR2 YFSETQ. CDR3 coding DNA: TGCGCCAGCAGCTTGGCCCTAGAGAACACTGAAGCTTTCTTT. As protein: CASSLALENTEAFF.

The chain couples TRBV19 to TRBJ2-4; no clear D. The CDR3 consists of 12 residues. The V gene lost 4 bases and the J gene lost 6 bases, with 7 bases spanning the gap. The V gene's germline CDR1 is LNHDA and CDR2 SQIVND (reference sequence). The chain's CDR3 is CASSTNTNIQYF. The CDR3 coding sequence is TGTGCCAGTAGTACTAATACAAACATTCAGTACTTC.

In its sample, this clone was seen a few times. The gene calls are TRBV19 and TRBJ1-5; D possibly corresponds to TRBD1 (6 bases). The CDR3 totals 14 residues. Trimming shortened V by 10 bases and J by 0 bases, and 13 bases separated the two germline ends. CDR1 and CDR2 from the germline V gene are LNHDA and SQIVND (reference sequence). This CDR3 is CATTRTASNQPQHF. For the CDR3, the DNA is TGTGCCACCACCCGGACAGCTAGCAATCAGCCCCAGCATTTT.

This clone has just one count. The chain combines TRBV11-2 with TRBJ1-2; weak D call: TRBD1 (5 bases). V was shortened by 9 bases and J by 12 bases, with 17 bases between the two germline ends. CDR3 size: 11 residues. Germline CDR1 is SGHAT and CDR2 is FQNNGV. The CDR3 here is CASDQGEGHTF. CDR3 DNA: TGTGCCAGTGACCAGGGTGAAGGCCACACCTTC.

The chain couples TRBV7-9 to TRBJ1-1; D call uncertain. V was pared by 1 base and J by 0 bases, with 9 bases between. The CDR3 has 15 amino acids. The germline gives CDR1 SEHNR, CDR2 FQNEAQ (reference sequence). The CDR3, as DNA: TGTGCCAGCAGCTTAGAGTCCGGTATGAACACTGAAGCTTTCTTT. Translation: CASSLESGMNTEAFF. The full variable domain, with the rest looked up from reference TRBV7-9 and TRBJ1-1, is DTGVSQNPRHKITKRGQNVTFRCDPISEHNRLYWYRQTLGQGPEFLTYFQNEAQLEKSRLLSDRFSAERPKGSFSTLEIQRTEQGDSAMYLCASSLESGMNTEAFFGQGTRLTVV.

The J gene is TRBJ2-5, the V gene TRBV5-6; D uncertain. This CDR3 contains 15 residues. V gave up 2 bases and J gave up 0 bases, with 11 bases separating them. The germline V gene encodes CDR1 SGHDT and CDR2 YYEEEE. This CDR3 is CASSFRRGNQETQYF. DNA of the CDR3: TGTGCCAGCAGCTTCCGCCGAGGAAACCAAGAGACCCAGTACTTC.